This T cell receptor beta chain was sequenced in a study of T cells in Graves' hyperthyroidism and ophthalmopathy. Study-wide results and caveats: It was a median 6.5 months before onset that the model predicted ophthalmopathy. Ophthalmopathy and stable hyperthyroidism were separated by a 13 V-J model.

Amplified TCR beta CDR3 regions came from RNA transcripts. First-round RT-PCR of the TCR CDR3 relied on the HTBI primer set. Each CDR3 protein is one row after TCRdb ran MiXCR on the multiplex PCR reads. There are 250,000 or so distinct CDR3 sequences in the sample; roughly 15% occur only once, and 28% lies in the top ten. A Clinical Activity Score of at least 3, a NOSPECS grade of at least 4 and a duration under 3 months were recorded in the ophthalmopathy patients. Exclusion of a patient resulted from uncontrolled infection, other autoimmune disease, pregnancy or lactation. This clonotype has ten or more counts. Its cognate antigen is unknown. The germline V gene encodes CDR1 DFQATT and CDR2 SNEGSKA (reference sequence). V shed 3 bases, J shed 5 bases, and the junction held 9 bases outside the gene matches. The CDR3 has 16 amino acids.

The TCR originated in a woman between 18 and 29 years old with Graves' ophthalmopathy. This rearrangement joins TRBV20-1 to TRBJ2-1; 11 bases match TRBD2. The material sequenced was blood. CDR3 sequence reads: CSASLAGLADDNEQFF. DNA of the CDR3: TGCAGTGCTAGCCTCGCGGGACTAGCGGACGACAATGAGCAGTTCTTC.